These 8 T cell receptor beta chains came from one sample sequenced in a study of post-analysis software for immune sequencing data. Which antigens these TCRs recognize remains unknown. Study-wide points: Compared with controls, patients had more of about five TRBV segments, including TRBV5-6, TRBV5-1 and TRBV20-1.

The library was made from cDNA and included unique molecular identifiers. TCRdb re-analysed the PCR reads in MiXCR, keeping a single row per CDR3 protein. The table includes about 200,000 distinct CDR3 sequences, 25% to 30% detected once. The sequenced sample was blood. The source is a girl between 2 and 17 years old with multiple sclerosis.

On this clonotype itself: A much more abundant neighbour one base away suggests this may be a read error. This chain connects TRBV5-1 to TRBJ2-3; 11 bases align to TRBD2. Germline V gives CDR1 SGHRS, CDR2 YFSETQ. This CDR3 spans 18 amino acids. This CDR3 is CASRLGLAGIASTDTRYF. The CDR3 DNA follows: TGCGCCAGCCGACTTGGACTAGCGGGTATCGCTAGCACAGATACGCGGTATTTT.

The chain is built from TRBV28 and TRBJ1-5; a weak D match, TRBD1 (5 bases). Germline V gene sequence: CDR1 MDHEN, CDR2 SYDVKM. Trimming took off 3 bases at V and 4 bases at J, with 13 bases between the two ends. The CDR3 spans 15 residues. The CDR3 region has the DNA TGTGCCAGCAGTTTGACCGGGGCACGGAATCAGCCCCAGCATTTT. The encoded protein is CASSLTGARNQPQHF.

The rearrangement links TRBV27 to TRBJ1-5, with 8 bases identical to TRBD1. J lost 5 bases, V lost 0 bases, and 6 bases had no gene match. Per the germline V gene, CDR1 is MNHEY and CDR2 is SMNVEV (reference sequence). This CDR3 comprises 16 residues. The CDR3 spells CASSLSGQGGDQPQHF. CDR3 nucleotide sequence: TGTGCCAGCAGTTTATCTGGACAGGGTGGAGATCAGCCCCAGCATTTT.

A word on this clonotype: A much larger clone is a single base away; this may be a read error. V and J are TRBV6-1 and TRBJ1-1; D might be TRBD1 (6 bases). Germline V gene lookup returns CDR1 MNHNS and CDR2 SASEGT. V was clipped by 4 bases and J by 7 bases, with 13 bases between them. The CDR3 covers 13 residues. This chain's CDR3 is CASSGYREGEAFF. The CDR3 DNA reads TGTGCCAGCAGTGGTTACAGGGAGGGTGAAGCTTTCTTT.

This clonotype was found a few times. This chain uses TRBV6-1 with TRBJ1-2; D unclear. V lost 5 bases and J lost 4, with 8 bases in between. There are 12 residues in the CDR3. From germline, CDR1 is MNHNS and CDR2 SASEGT. In DNA, the CDR3 is TGTGCCAGCAGTATCACTGTCTATGGCTACACCTTC. It yields the protein CASSITVYGYTF.

This clonotype was observed at least ten times. The J gene is TRBJ2-7, the V gene TRBV12-3 or TRBV12-4, with D hard to call. The ends were cut back, 3 bases at V and 3 bases at J, with 12 bases in the middle. The CDR3 length is 14 residues. CDR3 protein: CASSLRVPGYEQYF. The CDR3 bases are TGTGCCAGCAGTTTGCGAGTTCCCGGCTACGAGCAGTACTTC.

The chain carries TRBV7-8 and TRBJ1-5; D might be TRBD1 (5 bases). Trimming pared 6 bases from V and 7 bases from J, leaving 19 bases between. Germline lookup yields CDR1 SGHVS and CDR2 FQNEAQ. This CDR3 has 15 residues. CDR3 DNA sequence: TGTGCCAGCAGTCGAGGTTCGGGGGTAATGCAGCCCCAGCATTTT. Its translation: CASSRGSGVMQPQHF.

This clonotype occurred many times. The CDR3 region is CASSPLNPYEQYF. CDR3 nucleotides: TGTGCCAGCTCACCACTGAACCCCTACGAGCAGTACTTC. This rearrangement joins TRBV18 to TRBJ2-7, with D uncertain. Germline loops: CDR1 KGHSH, CDR2 LQKENI. The CDR3 is 13 amino acids. V was pared by 1 base and J by 2 bases, with 6 bases between.